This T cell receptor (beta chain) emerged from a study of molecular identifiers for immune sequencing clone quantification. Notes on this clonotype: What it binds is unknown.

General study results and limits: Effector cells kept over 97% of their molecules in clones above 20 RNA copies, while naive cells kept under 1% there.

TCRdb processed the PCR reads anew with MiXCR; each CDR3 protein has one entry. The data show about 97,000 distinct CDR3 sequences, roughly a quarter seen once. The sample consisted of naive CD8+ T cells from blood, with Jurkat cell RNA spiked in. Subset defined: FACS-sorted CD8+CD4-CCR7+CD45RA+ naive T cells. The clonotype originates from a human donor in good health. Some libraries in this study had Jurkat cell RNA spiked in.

In DNA, the CDR3 is TGTGCCAGTACTAAGTGGGGCACAGATACGCAGTATTTT. Its translation: CASTKWGTDTQYF. The chain combines TRBV19 with TRBJ2-3, with D uncertain. Germline V gene sequence: CDR1 LNHDA, CDR2 SQIVND (reference sequence). Trimming took 7 bases from V and 1 from J, leaving 9 bases between them. The CDR3 spans 13 residues.